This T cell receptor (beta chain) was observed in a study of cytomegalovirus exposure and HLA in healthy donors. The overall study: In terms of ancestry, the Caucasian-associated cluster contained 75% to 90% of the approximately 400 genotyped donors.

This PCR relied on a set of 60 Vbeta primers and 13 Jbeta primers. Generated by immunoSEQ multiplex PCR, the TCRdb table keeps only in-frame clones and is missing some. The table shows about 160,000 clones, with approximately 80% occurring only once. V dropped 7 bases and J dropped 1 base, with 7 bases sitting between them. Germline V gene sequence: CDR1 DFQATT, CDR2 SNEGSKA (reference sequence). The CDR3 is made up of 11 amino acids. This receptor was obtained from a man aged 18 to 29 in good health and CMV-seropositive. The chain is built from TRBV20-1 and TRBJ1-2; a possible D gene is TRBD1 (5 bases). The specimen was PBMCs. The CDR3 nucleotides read TGCAGTGAACAGGATAACTATGGCTACACCTTC. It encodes CSEQDNYGYTF.